Following are 24 T cell receptor beta chains from one sample sequenced in a study of immune evolution from preneoplasia to lung adenocarcinoma (TCRdb year 2021). The library was prepared using the immunoSEQ multiplex PCR assay. TCRdb stores this immuneACCESS table with in-frame sequences only. Part of the clones is absent; in the studies checked, under half of the shortfall reflects unresolved V genes, and no reason is known for the rest. The sample table records 8,000 or so clones; about 85% of these occur just once. The ten most abundant clones make up 2% to 2.5% of the sample. Sequencing input: FFPE minimally invasive lung adenocarcinoma tissue. The sample's cell subset or site, from its label and the paper: micro-invasive lung adenocarcinoma (MIA). Every receptor here comes from a person aged 80 or older with lung adenocarcinoma.

This clone was seen a few times. The V call is TRBV14, the J call TRBJ2-3; no clear D. There are 16 residues in the CDR3. Germline V gene data show CDR1 as SGHDN and CDR2 as FVKESK. V dropped 0 bases and J dropped 0 bases, with 10 bases sitting between them. The chain's CDR3 is CASSQDPLGSTDTQYF. DNA of the CDR3: TGTGCCAGCAGCCAAGATCCCCTCGGTAGCACAGATACGCAGTATTTT.

The chain couples TRBV27 to TRBJ2-7, with D possibly TRBD1 on 6 matching bases. This CDR3 is 10 amino acids long. The V gene's germline CDR1 is MNHEY and CDR2 SMNVEV (reference sequence). Trimming cost V 6 bases and J 9 bases, with 9 bases left between them. CDR3: CASSPGVQYF. DNA for the CDR3: TGTGCCAGCAGCCCAGGGGTGCAGTACTTC.

The gene calls are TRBV2 and TRBJ2-5, with a possible D match to TRBD1 (6 bases). CDR3 length: 14 residues. Germline V gives CDR1 SNHLY, CDR2 FYNNEI. The V end lost 5 bases, the J end lost 5 bases, and 15 bases lay between the germline ends. CDR3: CASSLTWGPETQYF. The CDR3 DNA is TGTGCCAGCAGTCTCACCTGGGGGCCCGAGACCCAGTACTTC.

The chain couples TRBV2 to TRBJ1-4; the D gene is possibly TRBD1 (6 bases). The CDR3 runs 11 residues. Trimming left V 6 bases short and J 12 bases short, with 11 bases between. The germline CDR1 and CDR2 sequences are SNHLY and FYNNEI. The CDR3: CASRNRVELFF. Written as DNA, the CDR3 is TGTGCCAGCAGGAACAGGGTTGAACTGTTTTTT.

The V call is TRBV10-3, the J call TRBJ2-6, with D unclear. Germline CDR1 reads ENHRY; CDR2 reads SYGVKD. V lost 5 bases, J lost 1 base, and 6 bases lay in between. CDR3 length: 14 amino acids. CDR3 DNA sequence: TGTGCCATCAGTCACGAATCTGGGGCCAACGTCCTGACTTTC. Its translation is CAISHESGANVLTF.

This chain connects TRBV6-5 to TRBJ2-2, with 8 bases lining up with TRBD1. The CDR3 length is 15 residues. V dropped 2 bases and J dropped 7; count of bases not matched to a gene: 6. Germline lookup yields CDR1 MNHEY and CDR2 SVGAGI. CDR3 coding DNA: TGTGCCAGCAGTTACACCAGGGGGCAGGTCGGGGAGCTGTTTTTT. It codes for CASSYTRGQVGELFF.

The rearrangement joins TRBV14 to TRBJ2-2; D may correspond to TRBD1 or TRBD2 (6 bases each). Trimming stripped 1 base from V and 8 bases from J, with 17 bases between. The germline CDR1 and CDR2 sequences are SGHDN and FVKESK. This CDR3 contains 16 residues. The CDR3 DNA sequence: TGTGCCAGCAGCCAAGCCCCGGGGGCGGTTGTGGGGGAGCTGTTTTTT. Residues: CASSQAPGAVVGELFF.

V gene TRBV15 combines with J gene TRBJ2-7; perhaps TRBD1 as D (5 bases). Trimming left V 0 bases short and J 4 bases short, with 16 bases between. There are 16 residues in the CDR3. CDR1 is LNHNV, CDR2 YYDKDF, per germline (reference sequence). This chain's CDR3 is CATSRDLGQGMYEQYF. In DNA, the CDR3 is TGTGCCACCAGCAGAGATTTGGGGCAGGGAATGTACGAGCAGTACTTC. The variable domain in full, completed from reference TRBV15 and TRBJ2-7, reads DAMVIQNPRYQVTQFGKPVTLSCSQTLNHNVMYWYQQKSSQAPKLLFHYYDKDFNNEADTPDNFQSRRPNTSFCFLDIRSPGLGDTAMYLCATSRDLGQGMYEQYFGPGTRLTVT.

This chain uses TRBV5-6 with TRBJ2-4; D is undetermined. Trimming pared 0 bases from V and 7 bases from J, leaving 5 bases between. CDR1 SGHDT and CDR2 YYEEEE come from the germline V gene. This CDR3 is 12 amino acids long. CDR3 in amino acids: CASSLGTNIQYF. The CDR3 DNA reads TGTGCCAGCAGCTTGGGGACCAACATTCAGTACTTC.

This rearrangement joins TRBV5-4 to TRBJ1-2, with 8 bases fitting TRBD1. The V gene end was trimmed by 0 bases and the J gene end by 6 bases; junction bases not matched to a gene: 7. Germline assignment: CDR1 SGHNT and CDR2 YYREEE (reference sequence). This CDR3 comprises 15 residues. CDR3 nucleotides: TGTGCCAGCAGCTTGGAGTTGGCAGGGGGCCATGGCTACACCTTC. This gives the protein CASSLELAGGHGYTF.

Only a few counts were recorded for this clone. The chain links TRBV30 to TRBJ2-3; possibly TRBD1 for D (5 bases). This CDR3 region has 12 residues. V lost 1 base and J 4 bases, leaving 6 bases between the germline ends. Germline loops: CDR1 GTSNPN, CDR2 SVGIG (reference sequence). CDR3 protein: CAWSGGSDTQYF. CDR3 coding DNA: TGTGCCTGGAGTGGGGGCTCAGATACGCAGTATTTT.

The rearrangement uses TRBV2 and TRBJ2-3; D may correspond to TRBD1 or TRBD2 (5 bases each). The CDR3 runs to 15 residues. V was trimmed by 1 base and J by 2 bases, leaving 10 bases between them. From germline, CDR1 is SNHLY and CDR2 FYNNEI. The CDR3 is CASSEVGTNTDTQYF. CDR3 in DNA: TGTGCCAGCAGTGAAGTGGGGACGAACACAGATACGCAGTATTTT.

The chain carries TRBV6-5 and TRBJ2-1, with 10 nucleotides matching TRBD1. The trim removed 6 bases at V and 5 bases at J, leaving 7 bases unmatched. The CDR3 runs 15 residues. Germline-derived CDR1 and CDR2 are MNHEY and SVGAGI. Written as DNA, the CDR3 is TGTGCCAGCAGAGCCGGGACAGGGGTCCACAATGAGCAGTTCTTC. It yields the protein CASRAGTGVHNEQFF.

This rearrangement joins TRBV5-1 to TRBJ2-5; the match to TRBD1 covers 9 bases. The V and J ends lost 3 bases and 5 bases, in that order; junction bases with no gene match: 8. This CDR3 region has 15 residues. Germline V gene data show CDR1 as SGHRS and CDR2 as YFSETQ. This CDR3 is CASSWEGTGLETQYF. CDR3 bases: TGCGCCAGCAGCTGGGAGGGGACAGGGTTGGAGACCCAGTACTTC.

The rearrangement uses TRBV6-5 and TRBJ1-1; TRBD1 might be the D (5 bases). Trimming stripped 5 bases from V and 0 bases from J, with 10 bases between. Germline values: CDR1 MNHEY, CDR2 SVGAGI. There are 14 residues in the CDR3. The CDR3 spells CASSIGGVNTEAFF. DNA of the CDR3: TGTGCCAGCAGTATCGGGGGAGTGAACACTGAAGCTTTCTTT.

The chain has TRBV2 and TRBJ2-3; 8 positions match TRBD2. The junction had 8 bases not matched to a gene; V was cut back by 5 bases and J by 4 bases. The CDR3 is made up of 15 amino acids. Germline loops: CDR1 SNHLY, CDR2 FYNNEI. The CDR3 is CASSPGRGAADTQYF. CDR3 bases: TGTGCCAGCAGTCCGGGGCGGGGGGCCGCAGATACGCAGTATTTT.

This sequence joins TRBV4-3 and TRBJ2-1; D tentatively reads TRBD1 or TRBD2 (5 bases each). This CDR3 region has 17 residues. The germline CDR1 and CDR2 sequences are LGHNA and YSLEER. Trimming pared 5 bases from V and 5 bases from J, leaving 22 bases between. The chain's CDR3 is CASSSSGGRADDNEQFF. Here the CDR3 DNA reads TGCGCCAGCAGCTCCAGTGGGGGAAGGGCGGATGACAATGAGCAGTTCTTC.

The chain employs TRBV6-4 and TRBJ2-3, with 8 bases identical to TRBD1. The length of the CDR3 is 15 residues. Germline-derived CDR1 and CDR2 are MRHNA and SNTAGT. V was pared by 9 bases and J by 2 bases, with 10 bases of the junction left unmatched. The CDR3 region is CARRQGSFSTDTQYF. The CDR3 DNA reads as TGTGCCAGGAGACAGGGGTCGTTTTCCACAGATACGCAGTATTTT.

The V call is TRBV7-6, the J call TRBJ2-7; perhaps TRBD1 as D (6 bases). CDR1 and CDR2 (germline): SGHVS, FNYEAQ. CDR3 size: 14 residues. With 5 bases removed from V and 6 bases from J, the gap between germline ends came to 17 bases. As DNA, the CDR3 is TGTGCCAGCAGCCCACCGGGACAAACGGGCGAGCAGTACTTC. This codes for CASSPPGQTGEQYF.

This clone has only one observation. This chain links TRBV5-6 with TRBJ2-5; 10 bases align to TRBD1. The CDR3 covers 16 residues. J lost 2 bases, V lost 3 bases, and 7 bases had no gene match. Germline V CDR1 and CDR2: SGHDT, YYEEEE. The CDR3 protein is CASSWPWDRGQETQYF. The CDR3 DNA is TGTGCCAGCAGCTGGCCGTGGGACAGGGGTCAAGAGACCCAGTACTTC.

The chain couples TRBV9 to TRBJ1-3, with D hard to call. This CDR3 is built from 14 residues. The germline gives CDR1 SGDLS, CDR2 YYNGEE. V was cut by 2 bases and J by 2 bases, with 8 bases left in between. DNA of the CDR3: TGTGCCAGCAGCGTGGACTGGGCTGGAAACACCATATATTTT. Residues: CASSVDWAGNTIYF.

The rearrangement links TRBV5-6 to TRBJ1-1; D is possibly TRBD1 (6 bases). The germline V gene encodes CDR1 SGHDT and CDR2 YYEEEE. This CDR3 has 15 residues. V was shortened by 3 bases and J by 0 bases, with 12 bases between the two germline ends. CDR3 sequence (DNA): TGTGCCAGCAGCTCTTTAGGACAGCTGAACACTGAAGCTTTCTTT. This encodes CASSSLGQLNTEAFF. Drawing the rest from reference TRBV5-6 and TRBJ1-1, the complete variable domain is DAGVTQSPTHLIKTRGQQVTLRCSPKSGHDTVSWYQQALGQGPQFIFQYYEEEERQRGNFPDRFSGHQFPNYSSELNVNALLLGDSALYLCASSSLGQLNTEAFFGQGTRLTVV.

This clone appeared a single time. This rearrangement joins TRBV5-4 to TRBJ2-5; the D gene is possibly TRBD1 (5 bases). Trimming removed 2 bases from V and 3 bases from J, with 14 bases in between. The CDR3 covers 15 residues. The germline V gene has CDR1 SGHNT and CDR2 YYREEE (reference sequence). The CDR3: CASSLRGQMKETQYF. CDR3 DNA sequence: TGTGCCAGCAGCTTAAGGGGTCAGATGAAAGAGACCCAGTACTTC. Full variable domain (missing parts from reference TRBV5-4 and TRBJ2-5): ETGVTQSPTHLIKTRGQQVTLRCSSQSGHNTVSWYQQALGQGPQFIFQYYREEENGRGNFPPRFSGLQFPNYSSELNVNALELDDSALYLCASSLRGQMKETQYFGPGTRLLVL.

A single count supports this clone. The chain couples TRBV10-3 to TRBJ2-3, with D unresolved. V lost 5 bases, J lost 0 bases, and 6 bases lay in between. The V gene's germline CDR1 is ENHRY and CDR2 SYGVKD. The CDR3 length is 13 residues. For the CDR3, the DNA is TGTGCCATCAGTATCACTAGCACAGATACGCAGTATTTT. Translation: CAISITSTDTQYF.